The T cell receptor (beta chain) under discussion was sequenced for a study of blood T cell repertoires in COVID-19. Sequencing used immunoSEQ multiplex PCR; TCRdb keeps in-frame clones, though not all of them. The sample includes more than 300,000 clones, more than 85% of them seen just once. This CDR3 region has 17 residues. The V end was cut by 4 bases, the J end by 4 bases, with 22 bases between. In germline, CDR1 is MRHNA, CDR2 SNTAGT. Sample: PBMCs or T cells enriched from blood (not recorded which). This receptor was obtained from a woman younger than 45 who had been exposed to COVID-19. This chain uses TRBV6-4 with TRBJ1-2; no clear D gene. CDR3 coding DNA: TGTGCCAGCAGTGGCCCTTTTGGACTCCAGGTTCGCTATGGCTACACCTTC. Translation: CASSGPFGLQVRYGYTF.